This entry lists 29 T cell receptor beta chains sequenced from one sample in a study of blood T cell repertoires in COVID-19. Sequencing used immunoSEQ multiplex PCR; TCRdb keeps in-frame clones, though not all of them. This table holds 100,000 or so clones, more than 75% found once. The source material was peripheral blood. The source of these receptors is an elderly man with acute or convalescent COVID-19.

The J gene is TRBJ2-2, the V gene TRBV30, with 9 bases that match TRBD2. Germline V lookup: CDR1 GTSNPN, CDR2 SVGIG (reference sequence). This CDR3 comprises 18 residues. Trimming took 0 bases from V and 7 from J; bases not matched to a gene: 15. The CDR3 nucleotides read TGTGCCTGGAGTGTACGTTTAGGTGGCGGGGGGGCCAGCGGGGAGCTGTTTTTT. Encoded protein: CAWSVRLGGGGASGELFF.

The chain combines TRBV28 with TRBJ2-3, with 9 bases that match TRBD2. V dropped 2 bases and J dropped 9; count of bases not matched to a gene: 9. Germline V gene sequence: CDR1 MDHEN, CDR2 SYDVKM. This CDR3 spans 15 amino acids. The CDR3 here is CASSLAGGQVRTQYF. CDR3 DNA sequence: TGTGCCAGCAGTTTAGCGGGGGGGCAAGTTCGAACGCAGTATTTT.

The chain recombines TRBV29-1 with TRBJ2-1; 9 nucleotides agree with TRBD1. The V gene's germline CDR1 is SQVTM and CDR2 ANQGSEA. V lost 7 bases to trimming and J lost 6 bases; unmatched junction nucleotides: 7. This CDR3 has 13 amino acids. The CDR3 reads CSGLDRGGNEQFF. DNA of the CDR3: TGCAGCGGGTTGGACAGGGGAGGCAATGAGCAGTTCTTC.

The CDR3: CASSPRQSLNTGELFF. CDR3 nucleotide sequence: TGTGCCAGCTCACCAAGACAGTCATTGAACACCGGGGAGCTGTTTTTT. This rearrangement joins TRBV18 to TRBJ2-2; TRBD1 is a possible D gene (5 bases). Per the germline V gene, CDR1 is KGHSH and CDR2 is LQKENI. This CDR3 is 16 amino acids long. V lost 2 bases to trimming and J lost 1 base, with 11 bases between them. Complete variable domain (other parts from reference TRBV18 and TRBJ2-2): NAGVMQNPRHLVRRRGQEARLRCSPMKGHSHVYWYRQLPEEGLKFMVYLQKENIIDESGMPKERFSAEFPKEGPSILRIQQVVRGDSAAYFCASSPRQSLNTGELFFGEGSRLTVL.

The genes are TRBV15 and TRBJ1-4; D gene ambiguous. V shed 1 base and J shed 5 bases, with 8 bases lying between them. This CDR3 has 14 residues. Per the germline V gene, CDR1 is LNHNV and CDR2 is YYDKDF (reference sequence). CDR3 residues: CATSRVGPNEKLFF. CDR3 nucleotide sequence: TGTGCCACCAGCAGAGTCGGTCCAAATGAAAAACTGTTTTTT. Combining the CDR3 with reference TRBV15 and TRBJ1-4 gives the whole variable domain DAMVIQNPRYQVTQFGKPVTLSCSQTLNHNVMYWYQQKSSQAPKLLFHYYDKDFNNEADTPDNFQSRRPNTSFCFLDIRSPGLGDTAMYLCATSRVGPNEKLFFGSGTQLSVL.

This clone was counted between two and nine times. The genes are TRBV5-4 and TRBJ1-1; no clear D gene. CDR3 length: 14 amino acids. V lost 3 bases, J lost 7 bases, and 16 bases lay in between. Germline V lookup: CDR1 SGHNT, CDR2 YYREEE (reference sequence). CDR3 sequence: CASSSPAVESEAFF. The CDR3 nucleotides read TGTGCCAGCAGCTCCCCGGCGGTAGAGAGTGAAGCTTTCTTT.

The chain carries TRBV7-7 and TRBJ2-1, with D possibly matching TRBD1 (5 bases). Germline loops: CDR1 SSHAT, CDR2 FNYEAQ (reference sequence). This CDR3 has 12 amino acids. CDR3 protein: CAIGRDYNEQFF. The CDR3 nucleotides are TGTGCTATCGGCAGGGACTACAATGAGCAGTTCTTC.

This clone has a handful of counts. V is TRBV7-9 and J is TRBJ2-7; maybe TRBD1 (6 bases). V was shortened by 8 bases and J by 3 bases, with 11 bases between the two germline ends. CDR1 SEHNR and CDR2 FQNEAQ come from the germline V gene (reference sequence). This CDR3 comprises 12 residues. CDR3 residues: CASQGIGYEQYF. The CDR3 DNA reads as TGTGCCAGCCAGGGGATAGGCTACGAGCAGTACTTC.

In DNA form, the CDR3 reads TGTGCCAGCAGCGAGGGCCCGGGGATGAACACTGAAGCTTTCTTT. Residues: CASSEGPGMNTEAFF. The rearrangement links TRBV9 to TRBJ1-1; D is undetermined. From germline, CDR1 is SGDLS and CDR2 YYNGEE. Trimming removed 3 bases from V and 0 bases from J, with 12 bases in between. This CDR3 contains 15 residues.

This chain links TRBV7-9 with TRBJ1-2; D is perhaps TRBD1 (6 bases). Germline CDR1 SEHNR, CDR2 FQNEAQ (reference sequence). The CDR3 covers 15 residues. Trimming cost V 5 bases and J 4 bases, with 17 bases left between them. CDR3 in DNA: TGTGCCAGCAGCCATTATGGGACATTCCGCTATGGCTACACCTTC. Its translation is CASSHYGTFRYGYTF.

This clone turned up a few times. The V call is TRBV6-2 or TRBV6-3, the J call TRBJ1-2, with D uncertain. Germline V gene lookup returns CDR1 MNHEY and CDR2 SVGEGT. The CDR3 length is 15 residues. V lost 6 bases and J lost 4, with 18 bases in between. The CDR3, as DNA: TGTGCCAGCAGCCCGCACAGTTTAGAGTCCTATGGCTACACCTTC. Encoded protein: CASSPHSLESYGYTF.

This CDR3 reads CASSPRTGWGEQYF. CDR3 sequence (DNA): TGTGCCAGCAGCCCCCGGACAGGGTGGGGCGAGCAGTACTTC. V is TRBV21-1 and J is TRBJ2-7; the D segment call TRBD1 is taken from the table without a DNA check. TRBV21-1 is noted as a pseudogene. The CDR3 has 14 amino acids.

V gene TRBV6-6 combines with J gene TRBJ2-1; D uncertain. CDR1 MNHNY and CDR2 SVGAGI come from the germline V gene (reference sequence). The CDR3 spans 15 residues. Trimming removed 2 bases from V and 0 bases from J, with 8 bases in between. The CDR3 DNA reads TGTGCCAGCAGTTACGCCTTCAGCTCCTACAATGAGCAGTTCTTC. Residues: CASSYAFSSYNEQFF.

V and J are TRBV30 and TRBJ2-2; possibly TRBD2 for D (7 bases). The CDR3 is made up of 17 amino acids. V dropped 1 base and J dropped 0 bases, with 15 bases sitting between them. Germline loops: CDR1 GTSNPN, CDR2 SVGIG (reference sequence). CDR3 coding DNA: TGTGCCTGGAGTGATTGGGGGGGGCCCGCGAACACCGGGGAGCTGTTTTTT. It specifies CAWSDWGGPANTGELFF. Drawing the rest from reference TRBV30 and TRBJ2-2, the complete variable domain is SQTIHQWPATLVQPVGSPLSLECTVEGTSNPNLYWYRQAAGRGLQLLFYSVGIGQISSEVPQNLSASRPQDRQFILSSKKLLLSDSGFYLCAWSDWGGPANTGELFFGEGSRLTVL.

The V call is TRBV6-1, the J call TRBJ1-5; the D gene is possibly TRBD1 (6 bases). Germline lookup yields CDR1 MNHNS and CDR2 SASEGT. The CDR3 length is 14 residues. Trimming took off 8 bases at V and 1 base at J, with 12 bases between the two ends. CDR3 region: CASEGGGSNQPQHF. The CDR3 nucleotides are TGTGCCAGCGAGGGGGGAGGGAGCAATCAGCCCCAGCATTTT.

The V call is TRBV7-2, the J call TRBJ2-2; TRBD2 aligns across 8 bases. Germline CDR1 SGHTA, CDR2 FQGNSA. Unmatched junction bases numbered 7, after V lost 0 bases and J lost 10 bases. The length of the CDR3 is 15 residues. CDR3 bases: TGTGCCAGCAGCTTAGCGGGGTTAGCGGGATTGGAGCTGTTTTTT. Protein: CASSLAGLAGLELFF. The full variable domain, its missing parts supplied by reference TRBV7-2 and TRBJ2-2, is GAGVSQSPSNKVTEKGKDVELRCDPISGHTALYWYRQSLGQGLEFLIYFQGNSAPDKSGLPSDRFSAERTGGSVSTLTIQRTQQEDSAVYLCASSLAGLAGLELFFGEGSRLTVL.

The rearrangement links TRBV5-6 to TRBJ2-3; 9 nucleotides align to TRBD2. The CDR3 covers 16 residues. The germline V gene has CDR1 SGHDT and CDR2 YYEEEE. Germline trimming cut 0 bases from V and 5 bases from J; bases unmatched to any gene: 7. The CDR3 here is CASSLGGGGAGDTQYF. CDR3 nucleotide sequence: TGTGCCAGCAGCTTGGGCGGCGGGGGGGCCGGAGATACGCAGTATTTT.

The rearrangement joins TRBV5-6 to TRBJ1-5; the match to TRBD1 covers 8 bases. The V gene end was trimmed by 4 bases and the J gene end by 2 bases; junction bases not matched to a gene: 11. Germline assignment: CDR1 SGHDT and CDR2 YYEEEE. The CDR3 has 17 residues. The chain's CDR3 is CASSLRTGWAGNQPQHF. DNA of the CDR3: TGTGCCAGCAGCCTAAGGACAGGGTGGGCCGGCAATCAGCCCCAGCATTTT.

CDR3 nucleotides: TGTGCCAGCAGCTTAGGTCCGAGGGCCGAGACCCAGTACTTC. Translated, it gives CASSLGPRAETQYF. The chain is built from TRBV5-5 and TRBJ2-5, with a weak D call TRBD2 (5 bases). The CDR3 has 14 residues. CDR1 SGHKS and CDR2 YYEKEE come from the germline V gene (reference sequence). The V end lost 2 bases, the J end lost 5 bases, and 13 bases lay between the germline ends.

This clone was seen a single time. The rearrangement links TRBV4-3 to TRBJ2-5; 7 positions match TRBD1. Germline CDR1 is LGHNA and CDR2 is YSLEER. The CDR3 length is 15 residues. J was trimmed by 2 bases and V by 0 bases; bases with no gene match: 3. The CDR3 is CASSQDGTVQETQYF. The CDR3 DNA sequence: TGCGCCAGCAGCCAAGATGGGACAGTTCAAGAGACCCAGTACTTC.

The CDR3 nucleotides read TGTGCCAGCAGCACCCGACAGGGGGCTGGGCAGCCCCAGCATTTT. Its translation is CASSTRQGAGQPQHF. The rearrangement uses TRBV7-2 and TRBJ1-5; 10 nucleotides line up with TRBD1. Germline CDR1 reads SGHTA; CDR2 reads FQGNSA. J was trimmed by 7 bases and V by 5 bases; bases with no gene match: 8. This CDR3 is built from 15 residues.

This clone was observed once. V is TRBV5-1 and J is TRBJ2-1; possible D gene TRBD1, 6 bases. This CDR3 spans 16 amino acids. The V end lost 3 bases, the J end lost 5 bases, and 18 bases lay between the germline ends. Germline V gene sequence: CDR1 SGHRS, CDR2 YFSETQ. The CDR3 DNA reads TGCGCCAGCAGCTCATCAGGGGCTACAGCGAACAATGAGCAGTTCTTC. It is translated as CASSSSGATANNEQFF.

This clone was detected once. DNA of the CDR3: TGTGCCAGCAGTTACTCAAAGACAGGGCTTAGCACTGAAGCTTTCTTT. This translates into CASSYSKTGLSTEAFF. The V and J genes are TRBV6-5 and TRBJ1-1; TRBD1 matches at 7 bases. The CDR3 spans 16 residues. Germline trimming cut 0 bases from V and 4 bases from J; bases unmatched to any gene: 8. Germline V CDR1 and CDR2: MNHEY, SVGAGI.

The chain carries TRBV11-2 and TRBJ2-2, with D maybe TRBD1 (6 bases). The CDR3 loop spans 15 amino acids. Per the germline V gene, CDR1 is SGHAT and CDR2 is FQNNGV. The V end was cut by 1 base, the J end by 2 bases, with 8 bases between. CDR3 amino acids: CASSLGDINTGELFF. DNA for the CDR3: TGTGCCAGCAGCTTAGGGGACATCAACACCGGGGAGCTGTTTTTT.

The V call is TRBV11-2, the J call TRBJ2-5; 16 nucleotides agree with TRBD2. This CDR3 spans 16 amino acids. V dropped 9 bases and J dropped 7; count of bases not matched to a gene: 11. The germline V gene encodes CDR1 SGHAT and CDR2 FQNNGV. In DNA form, the CDR3 reads TGTGCCAGTGAGGCCGGGACTAGCGGGAGGGGCGGGACCCAGTACTTC. Its protein is CASEAGTSGRGGTQYF.

This chain links TRBV11-2 with TRBJ2-1; D is perhaps TRBD2 (6 bases). V lost 5 bases and J 7 bases, leaving 18 bases between the germline ends. The length of the CDR3 is 15 residues. CDR1 and CDR2 (germline): SGHAT, FQNNGV. CDR3 protein: CASSQRRALRNEQFF. CDR3 DNA: TGTGCCAGCAGCCAACGGAGGGCCCTCAGGAATGAGCAGTTCTTC.

This clone appeared once. The genes are TRBV7-9 and TRBJ2-1; 13 bases align to TRBD2. Per the germline V gene, CDR1 is SEHNR and CDR2 is FQNEAQ (reference sequence). The CDR3 is 17 amino acids. Trimming at V came to 1 base and at J to 4 bases, leaving 4 bases not matched to a gene. The CDR3 loop reads CASSLGGLAGDYNEQFF. In DNA, the CDR3 is TGTGCCAGCAGCTTAGGCGGACTAGCGGGAGATTACAATGAGCAGTTCTTC.

This clone has just one count. This rearrangement joins TRBV4-1 to TRBJ1-4; 7 positions match TRBD1. Germline V gene sequence: CDR1 MGHRA, CDR2 YSYEKL. The CDR3 consists of 15 residues. The ends lost 2 bases at V and 6 bases at J; junction bases unmatched: 6. CDR3 coding DNA: TGCGCCAGCAGCCAAAGAGAGGGGGCGGATGAAAAACTGTTTTTT. The encoded protein is CASSQREGADEKLFF.

The sample holds a few counts of this clone. The V and J genes are TRBV29-1 and TRBJ2-7; no clear D gene. V lost 4 bases and J 2 bases, leaving 6 bases between the germline ends. The CDR3 sequence is 11 residues long. From germline, CDR1 is SQVTM and CDR2 ANQGSEA. The CDR3: CSVGAAYEQYF. CDR3 DNA: TGCAGCGTTGGAGCTGCCTACGAGCAGTACTTC.